This TCR beta chain was captured in a study of cytomegalovirus exposure and HLA in healthy donors. Whole-study findings and limits: Later analysis showed TCR association rates varying by HLA locus, highest for DRB1 and lowest for HLA-C. Later genetic work tied a missense DCLRE1C variant to beta-chain V and J trimming. Three chains linked to CMV were shown in vitro to be specific for CMV antigens.

As for this clone: Antigen specificity is unknown.

Germline-derived CDR1 and CDR2 are MNHEY and SVGAGI. V was clipped by 0 bases and J by 13 bases, with 15 bases between them. The CDR3 extends over 13 amino acids. The primer mix had 60 Vbeta and 13 Jbeta primers. Some clones are missing from TCRdb's copy, which holds only in-frame ones; the method was immunoSEQ multiplex PCR. The table includes 150,000 to 200,000 clones, roughly 80% detected once. The sample consisted of PBMCs. This clonotype originated in a female donor in good health and CMV-seronegative. The V and J genes are TRBV6-5 and TRBJ1-1, with D maybe TRBD1 (5 bases). CDR3 protein: CASSYSGQGLFFF. The CDR3 DNA sequence: TGTGCCAGCAGTTACTCCGGGCAGGGCCTGTTTTTCTTT.